The entry below describes one T cell receptor beta chain. Its binding antigen is unknown. Base qualities are not at hand, and no much larger clone is one base apart. Using the deep immunoSEQ assay, multiplex PCR amplified TCR CDR3 regions from genomic DNA. Genomic DNA extracted from each cell subset was distributed evenly over all wells of several immunoSEQ 96-well plates, and each plate served as one replicate. For sorted subsets, 150 to 250 ng of genomic DNA, equivalent to 25,000 to 35,000 T cell genomes, went into each replicate PCR. The purified libraries were quantified using a Qubit 3.0 fluorometer, sized with a Bioanalyzer 2100, and then quantified again using the KAPA Library Quantification kit. Every immunoSEQ 96-well plate was sequenced on a separate single-read 150-cycle Illumina NextSeq 550 flow cell. Turning to the authors' computational methods: Because the immunoSEQ output held only junctional sequences and lacked quality scores, the filtering could not match the filtering applied to full-length reads. Sequences were annotated with PyIR, a Python wrapper for IgBLAST v1.9, and V/J genes and CDR3 were assigned using IMGT germline references. Reads with weak V/J assignments (E-value above 1e-6), missing CDR3, stop codons, out-of-frame junctions, or ambiguous translated residues were removed. V3J clonotypes were defined as sequences sharing an identical inferred V gene, J gene, and CDR3 amino acid sequence. Percentage overlap between repertoires was computed as shared unique clonotypes divided by the size of the smaller repertoire. Richness of each repertoire was evaluated using RTK rarefaction, the Chao1 estimator, and Recon v2.1 estimates of unobserved clonotypes. Generation probabilities for all TCRbeta clonotypes obtained by the gDNA method from a handful of donors were computed using OLGA. Drawn from immuneACCESS, this table holds only the in-frame rearrangements with V and J called that TCRdb kept. Clones are partly lost; checked studies trace under half to an unresolved V gene and leave the rest unexplained. That table furnishes V, J and clone size, whereas the DNA furnished D and trimming. Present in this sample are 2,500,000 or so clones, about nine tenths of which were seen just once. 0.37% of the sample rests with the top ten.

The donors were healthy, HIV-negative adults with no recently reported acute infections or vaccinations. All donors were Caucasian adults living in Nashville, Tennessee, USA. CD4+ T cells were enriched by magnetic negative selection; naive cells were then positively selected on CD45RA, and the negative fraction formed the memory subset. After blood collection by leukapheresis, PBMCs were isolated using Ficoll-Histopaque density gradient centrifugation and then cryopreserved in the vapor phase of liquid nitrogen. Analytical flow cytometry was used to check the purity and quantity of every magnetically sorted T cell population. From each sorted fraction, genomic DNA was isolated and quantified by UV absorbance on a Nanodrop 2000c. These data originate in a study of shared clonotypes between healthy human individuals (dated by TCRdb to 2018 to 2021). About the full investigation: Three men and a couple of women, aged 18 to 49 years, made up the cohort. Leukapheresis yielded between about 0.94 and 9 billion PBMCs per donor. The study deeply sequenced blood TCR repertoires of about 5 healthy adults to estimate repertoire size and the extent of clonotype sharing between individuals. To increase sequencing depth and limit assay-specific biases, different laboratories used diverse techniques to prepare libraries and sequence TCR repertoires. For each donor, CD4 naive and CD4 memory were each run on three plates, CD8 naive on two plates, and CD8 memory on one plate. Overall results and qualifications from the work: Because the study included only a small number of donors, the genetic and exposure-history diversity represented was limited. Sampling was restricted to blood, and TCR repertoires in tissues likely differ from the TCR repertoires found in blood. Higher generation probabilities were observed for clonotypes shared by all four sorted-subset donors than for non-shared clonotypes. Even with the large sequencing depth, rarefaction of the sorted-subset datasets indicated that sequencing was incomplete. Based on pairwise subsampling, the degree of clonotype sharing among donors was expected to be affected by sequencing depth. Sharing across four donors was observed for around 4.8% of naive CD4, over 3% of naive CD8, around 2.5% of memory CD4, and 0.4% of memory CD8 clonotypes. Estimated clonotype richness was generally larger for naive than for memory subsets.

From its cysteine to its phenylalanine, the CDR3 spans 14 amino acids. The entry retains the CDR3 DNA only, 42 bases that are in frame from base 1. The germline V gene supplies CDR1 MDHEN and CDR2 SYDVKM. Trimming takes 1 base from V and 6 bases from J, and the germline ends sit 13 bases apart. Recombination joined TRBV28 with TRBJ2-7; the D gene lacks a confident call. The sequence came from a man in his late teens or twenties in good health. Some clones in this sample may be carry-over from other donors' samples. Sequenced: naive CD4+ T cells from PBMCs. Interpreted using the paper, the cell subset or site label stands for: CD45RA+ positively selected. The CDR3 has the sequence CASSLFSPPGEQYF. The DNA sequence is given as TGTGCCAGCAGTTTATTCTCCCCCCCAGGCGAGCAGTACTTC.